This T cell receptor (beta chain) was retrieved from a study of blood T cell repertoires in COVID-19. The V end was cut by 1 base, the J end by 8 bases, with 18 bases between. The CDR3 covers 16 residues. Germline CDR1 and CDR2: MNHEY and SVGAGI. Generated by immunoSEQ multiplex PCR, the TCRdb table keeps only in-frame clones and is missing some. This sample yields about 250,000 clones, of which 90% are seen a single time; under 2.5% belongs to the top ten. This TCR derives from a woman aged 60-75 years with COVID-19, enrolled during active disease. V usage is TRBV6-5 and J usage is TRBJ2-1, with D tentatively TRBD1 (6 bases). Sequenced material: peripheral blood. The CDR3 is CASSYFRGHPNDEQFF. The CDR3 nucleotides are TGTGCCAGCAGTTACTTCCGGGGACATCCGAACGATGAGCAGTTCTTC.